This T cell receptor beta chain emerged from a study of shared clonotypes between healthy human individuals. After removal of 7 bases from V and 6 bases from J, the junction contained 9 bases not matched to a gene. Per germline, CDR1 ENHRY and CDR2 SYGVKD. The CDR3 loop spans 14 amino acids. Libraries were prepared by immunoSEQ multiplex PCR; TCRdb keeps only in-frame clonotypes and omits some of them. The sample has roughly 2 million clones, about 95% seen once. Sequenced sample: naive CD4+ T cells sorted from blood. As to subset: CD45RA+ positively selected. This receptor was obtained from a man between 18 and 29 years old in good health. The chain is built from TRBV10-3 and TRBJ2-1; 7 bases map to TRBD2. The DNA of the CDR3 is TGTGCCATCATGGCGGGAGTGTCAACCAATGAGCAGTTCTTC. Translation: CAIMAGVSTNEQFF.